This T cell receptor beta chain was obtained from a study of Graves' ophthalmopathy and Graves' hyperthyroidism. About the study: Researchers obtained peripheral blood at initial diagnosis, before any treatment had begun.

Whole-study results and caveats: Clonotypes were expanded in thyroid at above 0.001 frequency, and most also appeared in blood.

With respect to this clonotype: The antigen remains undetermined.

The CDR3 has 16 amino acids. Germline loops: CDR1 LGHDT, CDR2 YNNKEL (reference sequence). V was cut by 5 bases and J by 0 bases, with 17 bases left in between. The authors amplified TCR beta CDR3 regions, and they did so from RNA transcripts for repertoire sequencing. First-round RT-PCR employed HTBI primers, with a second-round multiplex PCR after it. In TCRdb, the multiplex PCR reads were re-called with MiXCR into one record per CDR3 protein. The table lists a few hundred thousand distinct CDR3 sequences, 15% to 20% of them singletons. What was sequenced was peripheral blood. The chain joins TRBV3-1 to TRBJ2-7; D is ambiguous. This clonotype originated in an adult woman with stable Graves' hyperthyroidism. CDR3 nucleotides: TGTGCCAGCAGCACCCCTGGCCGGACCAGCTCCTACGAGCAGTACTTC. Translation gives CASSTPGRTSSYEQYF.